Listed here are 7 T cell receptor beta chains from one sample, sequenced in a study of shared clonotypes between healthy human individuals. The repertoire was sequenced with immunoSEQ multiplex PCR; TCRdb's copy has only in-frame clones and lacks some. The sample lists about 1 million clones; approximately 72% were seen once. The sequenced sample was memory CD4+ T cells sorted from blood. Subset in this sample: CD45RA-negative fraction. The source is a man between 18 and 29 years old in good health.

Concerning this clone: The sample carries other DNA sequences with the same CDR3. The CDR3 bases are TGTGCCAGCAGCTTGGAAGATACGCAGTATTTT. Translated: CASSLEDTQYF. The chain combines TRBV5-6 with TRBJ2-3; D remains unclear. The CDR3 has 11 residues. The V end lost 0 bases, the J end lost 5 bases, and 1 base lay between the germline ends. Germline values: CDR1 SGHDT, CDR2 YYEEEE. Drawing the rest from reference TRBV5-6 and TRBJ2-3, the complete variable domain is DAGVTQSPTHLIKTRGQQVTLRCSPKSGHDTVSWYQQALGQGPQFIFQYYEEEERQRGNFPDRFSGHQFPNYSSELNVNALLLGDSALYLCASSLEDTQYFGPGTRLTVL.

The sample holds a few counts of this clone. This sample also contains other DNA sequences that code for the same CDR3. V usage is TRBV11-2 and J usage is TRBJ2-7; 10 nucleotides match TRBD2. Germline loops: CDR1 SGHAT, CDR2 FQNNGV. The CDR3 runs 15 residues. The trim removed 1 base at V and 1 base at J, leaving 1 base unmatched. DNA of the CDR3: TGTGCCAGCAGCTTAGCTAGCGGGGGATCCTACGAGCAGTACTTC. Protein sequence: CASSLASGGSYEQYF.

The chain combines TRBV6-5 with TRBJ1-2; D remains ambiguous. The germline V gene has CDR1 MNHEY and CDR2 SVGAGI. This CDR3 region has 15 residues. V was trimmed by 2 bases and J by 2 bases, leaving 12 bases between them. CDR3 amino acids: CASSYNRPENYGYTF. The CDR3 region has the DNA TGTGCCAGCAGTTACAACCGCCCTGAGAACTATGGCTACACCTTC.

The rearrangement joins TRBV5-1 to TRBJ2-2; D is undetermined. The CDR3 has 15 residues. The germline V gene has CDR1 SGHRS and CDR2 YFSETQ. Trimming cost V 0 bases and J 4 bases, with 10 bases left between them. CDR3: CASSLAPGSTGELFF. The CDR3 nucleotides read TGCGCCAGCAGCTTGGCTCCGGGCAGCACCGGGGAGCTGTTTTTT.

This chain connects TRBV5-5 to TRBJ1-1; D is ambiguous. Germline V gene data show CDR1 as SGHKS and CDR2 as YYEKEE (reference sequence). CDR3 length equals 13 residues. Trimming shortened V by 7 bases and J by 1 base, and 11 bases separated the two germline ends. For the CDR3, the DNA is TGTGCCAGCCGGAGACTGCAGAACACTGAAGCTTTCTTT. This sequence encodes CASRRLQNTEAFF.

This clone has more than one count but fewer than ten. The chain couples TRBV7-9 to TRBJ1-6; D is uncertain. Germline-derived CDR1 and CDR2 are SEHNR and FQNEAQ (reference sequence). Between the trimmed V and J ends, which lost 10 bases and 7 bases, there was a span of 17 bases. This CDR3 region has 14 residues. The CDR3 bases are TGTGCCACCGTGGAGTGGGGTCGCAATTCACCCCTCCACTTT. It translates to CATVEWGRNSPLHF.

The V and J genes are TRBV6-5 and TRBJ1-5, with D possibly matching TRBD1 (5 bases). The germline V and J ends were trimmed by 6 bases and 3 bases, with 12 bases remaining between them. Germline CDR1 and CDR2: MNHEY and SVGAGI. The CDR3 has 14 residues. DNA of the CDR3: TGTGCCAGCAGGTCTCAGGGTGACAATCAGCCCCAGCATTTT. Translated, it gives CASRSQGDNQPQHF.